This entry lists 12 T cell receptor beta chains sequenced from one sample in a study of cytomegalovirus exposure and HLA in healthy donors. PCR involved 60 Vbeta and 13 Jbeta primers. Assay used: immunoSEQ multiplex PCR; TCRdb lists only in-frame clones, some missing. The table shows 100,000 to 150,000 clones, with over 65% occurring only once. Sequencing was performed on PBMCs. These receptors were taken from a man aged 18-30 years in good health and CMV-seropositive.

The J gene is TRBJ2-2, the V gene TRBV5-1; 7 bases line up with TRBD1. The length of the CDR3 is 16 residues. V dropped 4 bases and J dropped 4; count of bases not matched to a gene: 10. Germline CDR1 reads SGHRS; CDR2 reads YFSETQ. The DNA of the CDR3 is TGCGCCAGCAGCGCGGCCCGAACAGGGGTCACCGGGGAGCTGTTTTTT. Translated: CASSAARTGVTGELFF.

CDR3 sequence reads: CASSFGTSGGSTDTQYF. CDR3 nucleotide sequence: TGTGCCAGCAGCTTCGGGACTAGCGGGGGTAGCACAGATACGCAGTATTTT. This chain uses TRBV7-8 with TRBJ2-3, with TRBD2 identical over 14 bases. The J segment lost 0 bases and the V segment lost 3 bases, leaving 2 bases of the junction unmatched. CDR1 and CDR2 (germline): SGHVS, FQNEAQ. The CDR3 covers 17 residues.

The chain joins TRBV19 to TRBJ1-5; 9 nucleotides line up with TRBD1. Germline V CDR1 and CDR2: LNHDA, SQIVND (reference sequence). The CDR3 covers 14 residues. Trimming cost V 9 bases and J 1 base; bases outside gene matches: 4. CDR3 protein: CASGGTGSNQPQHF. In nucleotides, the CDR3 is TGTGCCAGCGGTGGGACAGGGAGCAATCAGCCCCAGCATTTT.

The genes are TRBV9 and TRBJ1-2; TRBD1 might be the D (5 bases). Germline V gives CDR1 SGDLS, CDR2 YYNGEE. The CDR3 totals 18 residues. V lost 0 bases and J 0 bases, leaving 18 bases between the germline ends. CDR3 nucleotides: TGTGCCAGCAGCGTAGTCTACGGGAGGGACGCCCCTAACTATGGCTACACCTTC. Protein: CASSVVYGRDAPNYGYTF. Full variable domain (rest looked up from reference TRBV9 and TRBJ1-2): DSGVTQTPKHLITATGQRVTLRCSPRSGDLSVYWYQQSLDQGLQFLIQYYNGEERAKGNILERFSAQQFPDLHSELNLSSLELGDSALYFCASSVVYGRDAPNYGYTFGSGTRLTVV.

This clone is a singleton in its sample. The CDR3 reads CASSLGTSGGYEQYF. In nucleotides, the CDR3 is TGTGCCAGCTCACTAGGGACTAGCGGGGGGTACGAGCAGTACTTC. This chain links TRBV18 with TRBJ2-7, with 15 bases that match TRBD2. The CDR3 is made up of 15 amino acids. CDR1 KGHSH and CDR2 LQKENI come from the germline V gene. The J segment lost 4 bases and the V segment lost 4 bases, leaving 2 bases of the junction unmatched.

The V gene is TRBV7-9, the J gene TRBJ1-6; D gene ambiguous. Germline CDR1 and CDR2: SEHNR and FQNEAQ (reference sequence). This CDR3 spans 16 amino acids. V was pared by 4 bases and J by 3 bases, with 13 bases between. The CDR3 reads CASSSTRNSYNSPLHF. The DNA of the CDR3 is TGTGCCAGCAGCTCGACACGAAATAGCTATAATTCACCCCTCCACTTT.

The rearrangement uses TRBV14 and TRBJ2-3, with TRBD2 matching over 7 bases. V shed 4 bases and J 8 bases; nucleotides not matched to a gene: 12. The germline V gene has CDR1 SGHDN and CDR2 FVKESK. This CDR3 is built from 15 residues. CDR3 coding DNA: TGTGCCAGCAGCCCTTTAGCGGGCCTAACTGGTACGCAGTATTTT. Translating it yields CASSPLAGLTGTQYF.

The DNA for the CDR3 is TGTGCCAGCAGCTTGGGAGGAGCTGGAAACACCATATATTTT. This gives the protein CASSLGGAGNTIYF. The rearrangement joins TRBV7-3 to TRBJ1-3; D is unresolved. The CDR3 has 14 residues. Germline loops: CDR1 SGHTA, CDR2 FQGTGA. Trimming removed 3 bases from V and 2 bases from J, with 8 bases in between.

The J gene is TRBJ2-1, the V gene TRBV13, with 9 bases that match TRBD1. The CDR3 is made up of 16 amino acids. Germline assignment: CDR1 PRHDT and CDR2 FYEKMQ (reference sequence). V shed 4 bases and J 2 bases; nucleotides not matched to a gene: 6. The CDR3 DNA follows: TGTGCCAGCAGCTCCCCGGGACAGGGTACCTACAATGAGCAGTTCTTC. Its protein is CASSSPGQGTYNEQFF.

The chain is built from TRBV6-5 and TRBJ2-2; TRBD2 might be the D (5 bases). The CDR3 runs to 13 residues. Trimming pared 8 bases from V and 1 base from J, leaving 8 bases between. From germline, CDR1 is MNHEY and CDR2 SVGAGI. CDR3 protein: CASSAGNTGELFF. CDR3 bases: TGTGCCAGCTCCGCGGGGAACACCGGGGAGCTGTTTTTT.

J is TRBJ1-1 and V is TRBV10-3; D not resolved. V lost 0 bases and J 1 base, leaving 15 bases between the germline ends. Germline lookup yields CDR1 ENHRY and CDR2 SYGVKD. This CDR3 is 17 amino acids long. The CDR3 is CAISESASRVSNTEAFF. The CDR3, as DNA: TGTGCCATCAGTGAGTCCGCCAGCCGGGTATCGAACACTGAAGCTTTCTTT.

The chain employs TRBV9 and TRBJ2-5; 7 nucleotides line up with TRBD2. V lost 6 bases to trimming and J lost 5 bases; unmatched junction nucleotides: 10. CDR1 and CDR2 from the germline V gene are SGDLS and YYNGEE. The CDR3 runs to 14 residues. CDR3 DNA: TGTGCCAGCATTGGACGGGAGGCCCGTGAGACCCAGTACTTC. Residues: CASIGREARETQYF.